The 29 T cell receptor beta chains listed next were all sequenced from one sample in a study of blood T cell repertoires in COVID-19. TCRdb's copy holds only in-frame clones and misses some; the assay was immunoSEQ multiplex PCR. The profile shows about 33,000 clones, roughly 85% of them singletons. The source material was peripheral blood. All receptors come from a human donor in a cohort sampled during active COVID-19.

In its sample, this clone is large (0.1 to 1%). This sequence joins TRBV9 and TRBJ2-2, with 9 bases matching TRBD1. V trimming: 0 bases; J trimming: 2 bases; junction bases outside the gene matches: 5. The CDR3 covers 17 residues. Germline lookup yields CDR1 SGDLS and CDR2 YYNGEE. The chain's CDR3 is CASSVVRDRENTGELFF. The CDR3 nucleotides are TGTGCCAGCAGCGTAGTGCGGGACAGGGAAAACACCGGGGAGCTGTTTTTT.

V gene TRBV10-3 combines with J gene TRBJ2-5; TRBD2 matches 12 bases. V shed 10 bases, J shed 4 bases, and the junction held 19 bases outside the gene matches. Germline values: CDR1 ENHRY, CDR2 SYGVKD. This CDR3 spans 18 amino acids. CDR3 protein: CATRVPQGMTSGGETQYF. CDR3 coding DNA: TGTGCCACCCGAGTTCCACAAGGGATGACTAGCGGGGGAGAGACCCAGTACTTC.

The table lists this clone with a few counts. V gene TRBV7-9 combines with J gene TRBJ1-1; D uncertain. Germline values: CDR1 SEHNR, CDR2 FQNEAQ (reference sequence). The germline V and J ends were trimmed by 5 bases and 10 bases, with 14 bases remaining between them. This CDR3 has 12 amino acids. The DNA for the CDR3 is TGTGCCAGCAGCCCCTCGGGGTATGGAGCTTTCTTT. It codes for CASSPSGYGAFF.

This clone was observed a handful of times. V usage is TRBV27 and J usage is TRBJ1-2, with D uncertain. This CDR3 contains 13 residues. Germline V CDR1 and CDR2: MNHEY, SMNVEV (reference sequence). Between the trimmed V and J ends, which lost 6 bases and 2 bases, there was a span of 10 bases. The CDR3 coding sequence is TGTGCCAGCAGACGGGAGCCCAACTATGGCTACACCTTC. Amino acids: CASRREPNYGYTF.

This clone was seen once. CDR3 sequence (DNA): TGTGCCAGCAGCCACCGCCGGGACAGGGTTACCTATGGCTACACCTTC. Amino acid sequence: CASSHRRDRVTYGYTF. The chain combines TRBV27 with TRBJ1-2; 9 bases agree with TRBD1. With 6 bases clipped from V and 4 bases from J, the junction kept 12 bases outside the gene matches. CDR1 is MNHEY and CDR2 is SMNVEV in the germline V gene (reference sequence). This CDR3 comprises 16 residues.

The chain couples TRBV10-3 to TRBJ2-1; possibly TRBD2 for D (6 bases). The CDR3 is made up of 14 amino acids. V lost 3 bases, J lost 6 bases, and 12 bases lay in between. CDR1 and CDR2 (germline): ENHRY, SYGVKD. The CDR3: CAISDGGSGNEQFF. CDR3 bases: TGTGCCATCAGTGATGGAGGGAGCGGCAATGAGCAGTTCTTC.

The rearrangement uses TRBV19 and TRBJ1-4; TRBD1 matches at 11 bases. V trimming: 5 bases; J trimming: 4 bases; junction bases outside the gene matches: 3. CDR1 and CDR2 (germline): LNHDA, SQIVND (reference sequence). The CDR3 consists of 15 residues. CDR3 in DNA: TGTGCCAGTAGTCGCGGGACAGGGGGTAATGAAAAACTGTTTTTT. Its translation is CASSRGTGGNEKLFF.

This clone came up a few times. The chain couples TRBV5-4 to TRBJ2-5; 11 bases line up with TRBD2. CDR3 length: 16 amino acids. V shed 5 bases and J 2 bases; nucleotides not matched to a gene: 8. The germline V gene has CDR1 SGHNT and CDR2 YYREEE (reference sequence). CDR3 amino acids: CASSHGLAGLQETQYF. In nucleotides, the CDR3 is TGTGCCAGCAGTCACGGACTAGCGGGCCTTCAAGAGACCCAGTACTTC.

The V and J genes are TRBV27 and TRBJ1-1; 11 bases match TRBD1. The germline gives CDR1 MNHEY, CDR2 SMNVEV (reference sequence). The CDR3 covers 15 residues. Unmatched junction bases numbered 1, after V lost 3 bases and J lost 1 base. The CDR3 region is CASSFGTGGNTEAFF. The DNA for the CDR3 is TGTGCCAGCAGTTTTGGGACAGGGGGGAACACTGAAGCTTTCTTT.

The chain uses TRBV19 and TRBJ2-7, with a tentative D call TRBD1 (6 bases). The length of the CDR3 is 14 residues. Germline CDR1 reads LNHDA; CDR2 reads SQIVND (reference sequence). V lost 1 base to trimming and J lost 3 bases, with 10 bases between them. This CDR3 reads CASSIVGTNYEQYF. CDR3 nucleotide sequence: TGTGCCAGTAGTATAGTGGGGACAAACTACGAGCAGTACTTC.

The rearrangement uses TRBV18 and TRBJ2-7; 10 positions agree with TRBD1. This CDR3 has 14 amino acids. Germline-derived CDR1 and CDR2 are KGHSH and LQKENI. J gave up 2 bases and V 6 bases, and 4 bases lay outside the gene matches. The CDR3 protein is CASSPGTGAYEQYF. The CDR3 coding sequence is TGTGCCAGCTCTCCCGGGACAGGGGCCTACGAGCAGTACTTC.

The V and J genes are TRBV5-6 and TRBJ1-2; maybe TRBD1 (5 bases). V shed 0 bases and J shed 2 bases, with 8 bases lying between them. The germline V gene has CDR1 SGHDT and CDR2 YYEEEE. The length of the CDR3 is 14 residues. CDR3 sequence (DNA): TGTGCCAGCAGCTTGGTAGGACAAAACTATGGCTACACCTTC. Encoded protein: CASSLVGQNYGYTF.

The chain combines TRBV30 with TRBJ1-2; D uncertain. Germline assignment: CDR1 GTSNPN and CDR2 SVGIG (reference sequence). V shed 4 bases and J shed 4 bases, with 7 bases lying between them. The CDR3 is 11 amino acids. CDR3 DNA: TGTGCCTGGACCGAGGGCTATGGCTACACCTTC. Residues: CAWTEGYGYTF.

V gene TRBV3-1 (or the pseudogene TRBV3-2) combines with J gene TRBJ1-1; TRBD1 might be the D (5 bases). Trimming shortened V by 5 bases and J by 9 bases, and 16 bases separated the two germline ends. The length of the CDR3 is 13 residues. Germline V gene sequence: CDR1 LGHDT, CDR2 YNNKEL (reference sequence). This chain's CDR3 is CASSSGRRDQAFF. CDR3 nucleotide sequence: TGTGCCAGCAGCTCAGGGAGGAGGGACCAAGCTTTCTTT.

The chain has TRBV20-1 and TRBJ2-7; 10 bases are a match to TRBD2. The CDR3 has 16 residues. From germline, CDR1 is DFQATT and CDR2 SNEGSKA (reference sequence). Germline trimming cut 3 bases from V and 2 bases from J; bases unmatched to any gene: 10. Here the CDR3 reads CSASFHDSGGPYEQYF. The CDR3 DNA reads TGCAGTGCTAGTTTCCATGATAGCGGGGGGCCCTACGAGCAGTACTTC.

The chain couples TRBV19 to TRBJ2-7, with D perhaps TRBD2 (5 bases). The CDR3 contains 14 residues. V was cut by 3 bases and J by 3 bases, with 12 bases left in between. Germline loops: CDR1 LNHDA, CDR2 SQIVND (reference sequence). CDR3 region: CASSIVARGYEQYF. In nucleotides, the CDR3 is TGTGCCAGTAGTATTGTGGCTCGGGGCTACGAGCAGTACTTC. The full variable domain, completed using reference TRBV19 and TRBJ2-7, is DGGITQSPKYLFRKEGQNVTLSCEQNLNHDAMYWYRQDPGQGLRLIYYSQIVNDFQKGDIAEGYSVSREKKESFPLTVTSAQKNPTAFYLCASSIVARGYEQYFGPGTRLTVT.

The J gene is TRBJ1-3, the V gene TRBV6-5; D is perhaps TRBD1 (6 bases). Trimming took off 2 bases at V and 2 bases at J, with 7 bases between the two ends. Germline lookup yields CDR1 MNHEY and CDR2 SVGAGI. The CDR3 sequence is 14 residues long. CDR3 residues: CASSYTGTGNTIYF. Here the CDR3 DNA reads TGTGCCAGCAGTTACACAGGGACTGGAAACACCATATATTTT.

The V gene is TRBV10-3, the J gene TRBJ2-5; 7 positions agree with TRBD2. The CDR3 loop spans 17 amino acids. V dropped 2 bases and J dropped 1; count of bases not matched to a gene: 10. Germline V gives CDR1 ENHRY, CDR2 SYGVKD. The CDR3 loop reads CAISETRASGRQETQYF. The CDR3, as DNA: TGTGCCATCAGTGAGACTAGGGCTAGCGGCCGCCAAGAGACCCAGTACTTC.

The chain has TRBV5-1 and TRBJ2-1, with 8 bases lining up with TRBD1. CDR3 length equals 15 residues. The germline CDR1 and CDR2 sequences are SGHRS and YFSETQ. The ends lost 0 bases at V and 3 bases at J; junction bases unmatched: 2. The CDR3 bases are TGCGCCAGCAGCTTGGCGGGACAGGACTACAATGAGCAGTTCTTC. Encoded protein: CASSLAGQDYNEQFF.

The chain couples TRBV28 to TRBJ1-1, with 9 positions matching TRBD1. V lost 6 bases, J lost 6 bases, and 2 bases stayed unmatched. CDR3 length: 12 amino acids. Germline V lookup: CDR1 MDHEN, CDR2 SYDVKM. The CDR3 DNA reads TGTGCCAGCAGCTGGACAGGGGCTGAAGCTTTCTTT. Its translation: CASSWTGAEAFF.

The CDR3: CASSVYPGGGPYNEQFF. CDR3 nucleotide sequence: TGTGCCAGCAGCGTATACCCGGGGGGGGGTCCCTACAATGAGCAGTTCTTC. This chain connects TRBV5-4 to TRBJ2-1; 8 bases line up with TRBD2. The CDR3 consists of 17 residues. Germline assignment: CDR1 SGHNT and CDR2 YYREEE (reference sequence). Trimming cost V 4 bases and J 2 bases; bases outside gene matches: 11.

The CDR3 reads CASSPTRLAGEEQYF. DNA of the CDR3: TGTGCCAGCTCACCAACGAGACTAGCGGGAGAAGAGCAGTACTTC. V usage is TRBV18 and J usage is TRBJ2-7; 12 nucleotides agree with TRBD2. This CDR3 has 15 amino acids. With V trimmed by 2 bases and J by 7 bases, 6 bases remained unmatched. CDR1 and CDR2 from the germline V gene are KGHSH and LQKENI.

This clone was counted only a few times. The chain is built from TRBV11-2 and TRBJ2-1, with 10 positions matching TRBD2. The CDR3 contains 15 residues. V lost 3 bases and J lost 3; bases outside the gene matches: 2. From germline, CDR1 is SGHAT and CDR2 FQNNGV. The CDR3 sequence: CASSFLAGDYNEQFF. The CDR3 DNA reads TGTGCCAGCAGCTTTCTAGCGGGAGACTACAATGAGCAGTTCTTC.

This clone was observed a handful of times. The rearrangement links TRBV3-1 (or the pseudogene TRBV3-2) to TRBJ2-7; D perhaps matches TRBD2 (6 bases). Germline V lookup: CDR1 LGHDT, CDR2 YNNKEL (reference sequence). V was trimmed by 4 bases and J by 1 base, leaving 11 bases between them. This CDR3 is built from 14 residues. CDR3 sequence: CASSPGGESYEQYF. The CDR3 DNA reads as TGTGCCAGCAGCCCTGGAGGGGAATCCTACGAGCAGTACTTC.

The CDR3 sequence: CASSFPTGTQYF. CDR3 DNA: TGTGCCAGCAGTTTCCCAACGGGTACGCAGTATTTT. The V and J genes are TRBV28 and TRBJ2-3, with no clear D. V shed 3 bases and J shed 8 bases, with 9 bases lying between them. CDR3 length equals 12 residues. Germline values: CDR1 MDHEN, CDR2 SYDVKM.

The chain has TRBV5-1 and TRBJ2-7; 13 nucleotides agree with TRBD2. This CDR3 is built from 16 residues. Germline V CDR1 and CDR2: SGHRS, YFSETQ. J gave up 3 bases and V 4 bases, and 7 bases lay outside the gene matches. CDR3 sequence (DNA): TGCGCCAGCAGCCGGACTAGCGGGAGTTTGGACTACGAGCAGTACTTC. Translating it yields CASSRTSGSLDYEQYF.

By sample share, this clone is medium-sized (0.01 to 0.1%). The V call is TRBV2, the J call TRBJ1-2; tentatively, D is TRBD1 (6 bases). Trimming left V 7 bases short and J 6 bases short, with 18 bases between. CDR1 is SNHLY and CDR2 is FYNNEI in the germline V gene. The CDR3 runs to 14 residues. CDR3 in amino acids: CASTRERDKDGYTF. As DNA, the CDR3 is TGTGCCAGCACCAGAGAGAGGGACAAAGATGGCTACACCTTC.

The chain joins TRBV19 to TRBJ1-5; tentatively, D is TRBD1 (5 bases). The CDR3 consists of 15 residues. Trimming took 10 bases from V and 0 from J, leaving 16 bases between them. Germline CDR1 is LNHDA and CDR2 is SQIVND (reference sequence). CDR3 region: CATIPPDSSNQPQHF. The CDR3 coding sequence is TGTGCCACCATCCCCCCCGACAGTAGCAATCAGCCCCAGCATTTT.

By its share, this clone is medium-sized. The J gene is TRBJ1-1, the V gene TRBV4-1; D is uncertain. The V and J ends lost 3 bases and 1 base respectively, with 9 bases between them. Germline V lookup: CDR1 MGHRA, CDR2 YSYEKL. CDR3 size: 14 residues. The CDR3 protein is CASSQEDGNTEAFF. The CDR3 region has the DNA TGCGCCAGCAGCCAGGAGGACGGGAACACTGAAGCTTTCTTT.